This is a list of T cell receptor beta chains from one sample in a study of blood T cell repertoires in COVID-19. Assay: immunoSEQ multiplex PCR; the TCRdb copy retains only in-frame clones and omits some. Of 130,000 or so clones in the sample, over 75% were seen once. Sequenced material: peripheral blood. Receptors originate from a human donor in a cohort sampled during active COVID-19. The CDR3 runs from the conserved cysteine through the conserved F or W. D genes are given only for firm matches. The size field is filled for only some rows; it gives once, few, many or a size class.

D gene	CDR3 length	V gene	J gene	clone size	CDR3 DNA	CDR3 protein
TRBD2	15	TRBV3-1/TRBV3-2	TRBJ2-1	NA	TGTGCCAGCAGCCAAGGTCGCGGGAGCCACAATGAGCAGTTCTTC	CASSQGRGSHNEQFF
TRBD2	16	TRBV7-9	TRBJ2-3	NA	TGTGCCAGCAGCTTAGGACTAGCGGGAGGGCCAGATACGCAGTATTTT	CASSLGLAGGPDTQYF
TRBD1	16	TRBV6-2/TRBV6-3	TRBJ2-7	NA	TGTGCCAGCAGCACCTCTTCGGACAGGGGGCGCTACGAGCAGTACTTC	CASSTSSDRGRYEQYF
NA	14	TRBV5-1	TRBJ1-6	NA	TGCGCCAGCAGCTTGGACCACGAGAGTTCACCCCTCCACTTT	CASSLDHESSPLHF
TRBD1	13	TRBV10-3	TRBJ2-7	NA	TGTGCCATCAGTGGTGACAGGGGTTACGAGCAGTACTTC	CAISGDRGYEQYF
TRBD2	15	TRBV5-1	TRBJ2-3	once	TGCGCCAGCAGCCAGTTAGTAGCGGGAGGGGATACGCAGTATTTT	CASSQLVAGGDTQYF
TRBD2	19	TRBV4-1	TRBJ2-7	few	TGCGCCAGCAGCCAAGCGGGCGGACCCGGGACTAGCGGTTCCTACGAGCAGTACTTC	CASSQAGGPGTSGSYEQYF
TRBD1	14	TRBV6-5	TRBJ1-1	few	TGTGCCAGCCGGCAGGGGGGACTGAACACTGAAGCTTTCTTT	CASRQGGLNTEAFF
NA	13	TRBV30	TRBJ1-2	NA	TGTGCCTGGAGTGTATCCAGGGTTGAAGGCTACACCTTC	CAWSVSRVEGYTF
NA	16	TRBV4-1	TRBJ2-5	once	TGCGCCAGCAGCCAAGTGGGGCGGGGCGCGTGGGAGACCCAGTACTTC	CASSQVGRGAWETQYF
NA	16	TRBV5-4	TRBJ2-2	NA	TGTGCCAGCAGCCCTGGAGGGCGGGATAGGTTCGGGGAGCTGTTTTTT	CASSPGGRDRFGELFF
TRBD2	15	TRBV7-2	TRBJ2-1	NA	TGTGCCAGCAACCTACAAAGCGGGAGCGGTGGTGAGCAGTTCTTC	CASNLQSGSGGEQFF
NA	14	TRBV9	TRBJ2-4	once	TGTGCCAGCAGCTCCTCCAACAGGTTCGACATTCAGTACTTC	CASSSSNRFDIQYF
TRBD1	15	TRBV7-2	TRBJ2-7	NA	TGTGCCAGCAGCGGTGGGACAGGGACAATGTACGAGCAGTACTTC	CASSGGTGTMYEQYF
NA	14	TRBV19	TRBJ1-5	once	TGTGCCAGTAACATACAGGGTTTGAATCAGCCCCAGCATTTT	CASNIQGLNQPQHF
NA	14	TRBV5-4	TRBJ2-5	NA	TGTGCCAGCAAAGTGCAGGGCAGAGACGAGACCCAGTACTTC	CASKVQGRDETQYF
NA	12	TRBV2	TRBJ1-1	NA	TGTGCCAGCCAACAGGGTAACACTGAAGCTTTCTTT	CASQQGNTEAFF
TRBD2	15	TRBV28	TRBJ2-7	NA	TGTGCCAGCAGTTTAGCGGGAGGGCCTTACTACGAGCAGTACTTC	CASSLAGGPYYEQYF
TRBD1	14	TRBV3-1/TRBV3-2	TRBJ1-5	NA	TGTGCCAGCAGCCTTGACAGGGGCTATCAGCCCCAGCATTTT	CASSLDRGYQPQHF
TRBD1	12	TRBV11-2	TRBJ1-1	few	TGTGCCGGCAGACAGGGTGGGGCTGAAGCTTTCTTT	CAGRQGGAEAFF
NA	13	TRBV19	TRBJ1-1	NA	TGTGCCAGTAGTCCCAACTTGAGCACTGAAGCTTTCTTT	CASSPNLSTEAFF
NA	13	TRBV10-3	TRBJ2-5	NA	TGTGCCATCAGTAGGGCCCCGGGGGAGACCCAGTACTTC	CAISRAPGETQYF
TRBD1	16	TRBV19	TRBJ1-2	NA	TGTGCCAGTAGTGTCGAGGGGGCGAGAAGTAACTATGGCTACACCTTC	CASSVEGARSNYGYTF
NA	14	TRBV5-1	TRBJ2-5	once	TGCGCCAGCAGCTCCGCGTCGAGGAGGGAGACCCAGTACTTC	CASSSASRRETQYF
NA	12	TRBV6-6	TRBJ2-5	NA	TGTGCCAGCAGTTACCTAACAGAGACCCAGTACTTC	CASSYLTETQYF
NA	13	TRBV6-6	TRBJ1-2	NA	TGTGCCAGCAGTTACCCCCAGGGTAATGGCTACACCTTC	CASSYPQGNGYTF
NA	19	TRBV1	TRBJ2-5	NA	TGCACCAGCAGCCAAGATCAAGACGTGCGGGAGGTTACCCAAGAGACCCAGTACTTC	CTSSQDQDVREVTQETQYF
TRBD1	15	TRBV2	TRBJ1-1	NA	TGTGCCAGCAGTGTACTACAGGGGGGGAACACTGAAGCTTTCTTT	CASSVLQGGNTEAFF
TRBD1	18	TRBV5-1	TRBJ2-5	NA	TGCGCCAGCAGCTTCGGGTATCGCTTACAGGGGGCGCGTGAGACCCAGTACTTC	CASSFGYRLQGARETQYF
TRBD1	15	TRBV3-1/TRBV3-2	TRBJ1-6	NA	TGTGCCAGCACCCCAAGGGACAGACGGAATTCACCCCTCCACTTT	CASTPRDRRNSPLHF
TRBD2	15	TRBV9	TRBJ2-7	NA	TGTGCCAGCAGCGCCGGGACTAGCGGGAGGGGCGAGCAGTACTTC	CASSAGTSGRGEQYF
TRBD1	15	TRBV6-5	TRBJ1-5	NA	TGTGCCAGCAGAGGGGGCGTGGGCTTGAATCAGCCCCAGCATTTT	CASRGGVGLNQPQHF
NA	13	TRBV7-3	TRBJ2-1	few	TGTGCCAGCAGCTTACAGTACCACAATGAGCAGTTCTTC	CASSLQYHNEQFF
TRBD2	18	TRBV5-1	TRBJ2-7	NA	TGCGCCAGCAGCTTGGTCGGACTAGCGGGAGCTCGGGCCTACGAGCAGTACTTC	CASSLVGLAGARAYEQYF
NA	15	TRBV6-1	TRBJ1-2	NA	TGTGCCAGCAGTGAATTCTTCCAGGGGAACTATGGCTACACCTTC	CASSEFFQGNYGYTF
TRBD2	17	TRBV9	TRBJ2-7	NA	TGTGCCAGCAGCGTAGGGGTTGGAGCGGGAGATCCCGGCGAGCAGTACTTC	CASSVGVGAGDPGEQYF
NA	14	TRBV5-1	TRBJ2-5	NA	TGCGCCAGCAGCTTCTCCCCAGCGCGGGAGACCCAGTACTTC	CASSFSPARETQYF
TRBD1	15	TRBV27	TRBJ1-3	NA	TGTGCCAGCAGTTTGGACAGGGGCTCTGGAAACACCATATATTTT	CASSLDRGSGNTIYF
TRBD1	15	TRBV9	TRBJ1-5	few	TGTGCCAGCAGCGTAGGGACAGGGTTGGTACAGCCCCAGCATTTT	CASSVGTGLVQPQHF
TRBD1	14	TRBV28	TRBJ2-1	NA	TGTGCCAGCAGAACCGGGACAGGGCCTAATGAGCAGTTCTTC	CASRTGTGPNEQFF
NA	14	TRBV5-1	TRBJ2-1	once	TGCGCCAGCAGCTTGACAGGGAACGACAATGAGCAGTTCTTC	CASSLTGNDNEQFF
NA	14	TRBV2	TRBJ2-3	few	TGTGCCAGCAGTGAGTCACGGAGTACAGATACGCAGTATTTT	CASSESRSTDTQYF
TRBD1	14	TRBV9	TRBJ2-7	once	TGTGCCAGCAACGAGCAGGGGGCTGGCTACGAGCAGTACTTC	CASNEQGAGYEQYF
NA	15	TRBV11-2	TRBJ2-5	NA	TGTGCCAGCAGCTTAGCGGCTAGATTTATGGAGACCCAGTACTTC	CASSLAARFMETQYF
TRBD2	16	TRBV24-1	TRBJ2-5	NA	TGTGCCACCAGTCCCGGGGAGGGGCGGGAACAAGAGACCCAGTACTTC	CATSPGEGREQETQYF
TRBD1	13	TRBV6-5	TRBJ2-5	NA	TGTGCCAGCAGTCTTGGACAGGGGCTGGCCCAGTACTTC	CASSLGQGLAQYF